This T cell receptor (beta chain) was obtained from a study of graft-versus-host responses after intestinal transplantation. For the study at large: Transplants given to recipients were multivisceral, liver-intestinal, or isolated intestinal. Recipients were all induced with anti-thymocyte globulin, then given tacrolimus and steroids for 3 to 4 years.

The repertoire was sequenced with immunoSEQ multiplex PCR; TCRdb's copy has only in-frame clones and lacks some. The data show tens of thousands of clones, about 90% seen once. V was cut by 8 bases and J by 1 base, with 17 bases left in between. Looked up from germline, CDR1 is MNHNS and CDR2 is SASEGT. The CDR3 runs 15 residues. Sequences were derived from PBMCs, sampled 98 days after intestinal transplantation. The sequence was collected from a human patient who received an intestinal transplant, so some T cells may come from the graft donor. The V call is TRBV6-1, the J call TRBJ1-1; D is undetermined. DNA of the CDR3: TGTGCCAGCCTCGCGGGGTCCGGGAGGAACACTGAAGCTTTCTTT. It is translated as CASLAGSGRNTEAFF.